A selection of T cell receptor beta chains follows, all from one sample in a study of T-cell memory formation after mild COVID-19. TCRdb re-called the 5' RACE reads with MiXCR, one entry per CDR3 protein. The sample consists of some 110,000 distinct CDR3 sequences, approximately 17% of them appearing once. Sequencing used PBMCs or a T cell subset sorted from them (not recorded which). These TCRs come from an adult woman who had mild COVID-19 (a few samples of this study predate the infection). Cell type and time point are not known. Each CDR3 is given with its conserved first and last residue.

TRBV20-1 16 CSARTGTSGETYEQYF
TRBV5-1 18 CASSLSSGGLSSYNEQFF
TRBV5-1 15 CASSITWGPSYEQYF
TRBV7-6 18 CASSFGLAGAGDTGELFF
TRBV7-9 14 CASSSEQGGTEAFF
TRBV15 16 CATSRDFGGRVNEQFF
TRBV5-1 15 CASSPGQATYNEQFF
TRBV6-1 12 CASKRAYNPQYF
TRBV9 15 CASSAREWVTDTQYF
TRBV3-1 14 CASSQGWGHSEAFF
TRBV9 14 CASSVATVGDGYTF
TRBV10-3 13 CAISASDTGELFF
TRBV24-1 11 CATSEGITQHF
TRBV5-1 14 CASSLADSRNEQYF
TRBV6-6 15 CASSYVQGAINEQFF
TRBV5-4 12 CASSWRVRPQHF
TRBV25-1 12 CASSLLGDEQYF
TRBV20-1 14 CSARDSWDFYEQYF
TRBV7-9 17 CASSLGTSGIGTDTQYF
TRBV20-1 16 CSARAPLTADSYEQYF
TRBV4-2 14 CASSPGREAGELFF
TRBV6-6 13 CATGEGYDSPLHF
TRBV6-5 13 CASSPHSSYEQYF
TRBV28 17 CASSIARDRGRDQPQHF
TRBV5-1 13 CASSLGRPYEQYF
TRBV9 14 CASSVGSGGNEQFF
TRBV2 14 CASTRQESTDTQYF
TRBV5-1 14 CASSLWLAADTQYF
TRBV25-1 13 CASSAAVTGELFF
TRBV5-5 14 CASNPLFSYNEQFF